This T cell receptor beta chain emerged from a study of T-cell memory formation after mild COVID-19. Looking at the study overall: TCR clustering was largely donor specific.

TCRdb re-called the 5' RACE reads through MiXCR, storing one row per CDR3 protein. This repertoire shows about 310,000 distinct CDR3 sequences, less than 20% found once; its top ten account for around a fifth. The germline V and J ends were trimmed by 6 bases and 3 bases, with 13 bases remaining between them. Looked up from germline, CDR1 is MNHEY and CDR2 is SVGEGT. The length of the CDR3 is 14 residues. The sequence was collected from a man aged 18 to 30 who had mild COVID-19 (a few samples of this study predate the infection). Cell type and time point are not known. The chain carries TRBV6-2 or TRBV6-3 and TRBJ2-3; D not certain. Sequencing was done on a sample of PBMCs or a T cell subset sorted from them (not recorded which). The CDR3 DNA reads TGTGCCAGCAGCCTAAAGTGGGCAACAGATACGCAGTATTTT. It specifies CASSLKWATDTQYF.